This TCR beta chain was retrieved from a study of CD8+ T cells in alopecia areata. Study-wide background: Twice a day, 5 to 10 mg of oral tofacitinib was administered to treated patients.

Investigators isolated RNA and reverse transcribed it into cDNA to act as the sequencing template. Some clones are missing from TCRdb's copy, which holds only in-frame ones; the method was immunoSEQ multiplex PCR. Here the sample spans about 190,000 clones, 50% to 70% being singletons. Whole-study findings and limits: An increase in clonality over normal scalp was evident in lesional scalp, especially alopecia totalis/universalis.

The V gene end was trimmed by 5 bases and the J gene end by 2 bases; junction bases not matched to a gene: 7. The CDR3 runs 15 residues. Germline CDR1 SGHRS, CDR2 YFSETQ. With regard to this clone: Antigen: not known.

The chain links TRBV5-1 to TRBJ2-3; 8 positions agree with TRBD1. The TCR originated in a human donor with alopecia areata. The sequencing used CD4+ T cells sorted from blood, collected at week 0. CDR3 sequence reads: CASSSGTGNTDTQYF. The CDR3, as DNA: TGCGCCAGCAGTTCCGGGACAGGAAACACAGATACGCAGTATTTT.